A selection of T cell receptor beta chains follows, all from one sample in a study of T cells in Graves' hyperthyroidism and ophthalmopathy. TCRdb re-derived calls from the multiplex PCR reads in MiXCR, one entry per CDR3 protein. The sample has fewer than 450,000 distinct CDR3 sequences, roughly 17% seen once; the top ten hold around a third. Sequences were obtained from blood. These receptors all stem from a woman aged 30 to 39 with Graves' hyperthyroidism that later progressed to Graves' ophthalmopathy. CDR3s include the opening cysteine and the closing phenylalanine or tryptophan. The order of the fields is V gene, D gene, J gene, clone size, CDR3 protein, CDR3 DNA. A D gene is named only where the DNA matches it firmly. A row's size may be missing; if present it is once, few, many or a size class.

v_gene: TRBV20-1
d_gene: TRBD2
j_gene: TRBJ2-3
abundance: many
CDR3aa: CSARVLAGVGNTDTQYF
CDR3nt: TGCAGTGCTAGAGTCCTAGCGGGGGTGGGGAATACAGATACGCAGTATTTT

v_gene: TRBV11-3
d_gene: NA
j_gene: TRBJ2-5
abundance: many
CDR3aa: CASSGHPTETQYF
CDR3nt: TGTGCCAGCAGTGGACATCCGACGGAGACCCAGTACTTC

v_gene: TRBV27
d_gene: NA
j_gene: TRBJ2-1
abundance: NA
CDR3aa: CASSLGQAVNEQFF
CDR3nt: TGTGCCAGCAGTTTAGGGCAGGCTGTTAATGAGCAGTTCTTC

v_gene: TRBV7-2
d_gene: TRBD2
j_gene: TRBJ2-5
abundance: many
CDR3aa: CASSLVLAAQETQYF
CDR3nt: TGTGCCAGCAGCTTAGTTCTAGCGGCCCAAGAGACCCAGTACTTC

v_gene: TRBV12-3/TRBV12-4
d_gene: NA
j_gene: TRBJ1-5
abundance: many
CDR3aa: CATTLQAGVGQPQHF
CDR3nt: TGTGCCACCACCCTGCAGGCAGGGGTCGGACAGCCCCAGCATTTT

v_gene: TRBV2
d_gene: NA
j_gene: TRBJ2-3
abundance: many
CDR3aa: CASRALYSTDTQYF
CDR3nt: TGTGCCAGCAGAGCCCTCTATAGCACAGATACGCAGTATTTT

v_gene: TRBV3-1
d_gene: TRBD1
j_gene: TRBJ1-2
abundance: NA
CDR3aa: CASSQPGTVYGYTF
CDR3nt: TGTGCCAGCAGCCAGCCCGGGACAGTTTATGGCTACACCTTC

v_gene: TRBV12-3/TRBV12-4
d_gene: NA
j_gene: TRBJ1-5
abundance: many
CDR3aa: CASSRGETNQPQHF
CDR3nt: TGTGCCAGCAGCCGGGGAGAAACAAATCAGCCCCAGCATTTT

v_gene: TRBV20-1
d_gene: TRBD1
j_gene: TRBJ1-6
abundance: few
CDR3aa: CSAPGQGRYYNSPLHF
CDR3nt: TGCAGTGCCCCAGGACAGGGTAGATACTATAATTCACCCCTCCACTTT

v_gene: TRBV7-9
d_gene: TRBD1
j_gene: TRBJ2-7
abundance: NA
CDR3aa: CASSFGPTGAAYEQYF
CDR3nt: TGTGCCAGCAGCTTCGGCCCGACAGGGGCAGCCTACGAGCAGTACTTC